These T cell receptor beta chains were read from a single sample in a study of graft-versus-host responses after intestinal transplantation. Their cognate antigens are unknown. The repertoire was sequenced with immunoSEQ multiplex PCR; TCRdb's copy has only in-frame clones and lacks some. Of 90,000 to 120,000 clones listed, roughly 90% were seen once; the top ten hold around 0.7%. The source material was unstimulated CD4+ T cells sorted from spleen or lymph node cells, sampled before transplant. These receptors all stem from a human donor who was the organ donor for an intestinal transplant. Both conserved end residues are part of each CDR3. Each record gives: clone size, V gene, D gene, J gene, CDR3 protein, CDR3 DNA. D genes are given only for firm matches. Clone size, where shown, is once, few, many, or a class for clones that have expanded.

.,TRBV19,TRBD1,TRBJ2-7,CASSSGTASYEQYF,TGTGCCAGCTCCTCCGGGACAGCCTCCTACGAGCAGTACTTC
few,TRBV11-2,.,TRBJ2-5,CASSLKGGGLETQYF,TGTGCCAGCAGCCTAAAGGGAGGGGGTTTGGAGACCCAGTACTTC
.,TRBV5-1,.,TRBJ1-2,CASSLGLGGNYGYTF,TGCGCCAGCAGCTTGGGGTTAGGCGGCAACTATGGCTACACCTTC
.,TRBV19,TRBD2,TRBJ2-1,CATKTSGSRSEQFF,TGTGCCACCAAGACTAGCGGGAGTCGTTCTGAGCAGTTCTTC
.,TRBV4-1,TRBD2,TRBJ2-7,CASSLATSGTSYEQYF,TGCGCCAGCAGCCTAGCGACTAGCGGGACATCCTACGAGCAGTACTTC
once,TRBV6-1,TRBD2,TRBJ2-2,CASTAGGRNTGELFF,TGTGCCAGCACCGCGGGGGGACGGAACACCGGGGAGCTGTTTTTT
.,TRBV10-3,.,TRBJ2-1,CAISEMGKVGTSNRGYNEQFF,TGTGCCATCAGTGAGATGGGAAAGGTGGGGACTTCAAATCGGGGGTACAATGAGCAGTTCTTC
.,TRBV9,.,TRBJ1-1,CASSGSFLNTEAFF,TGTGCCAGCAGCGGGAGCTTCCTGAACACTGAAGCTTTCTTT
.,TRBV5-6,.,TRBJ1-6,CASSLESRSPLHF,TGTGCCAGCAGCTTGGAAAGTAGATCACCCCTCCACTTT
.,TRBV6-6,TRBD2,TRBJ2-7,CASSLQSGGLIYEQYF,TGTGCCAGCAGTTTACAGAGCGGGGGCCTAATCTACGAGCAGTACTTC
.,TRBV7-9,.,TRBJ1-1,CASSLVQVEAFF,TGTGCCAGCAGCTTAGTCCAAGTTGAAGCTTTCTTT
few,TRBV7-9,.,TRBJ1-4,CASSESTRTSWDEKLFF,TGTGCCAGCAGCGAAAGTACCAGGACGTCCTGGGATGAAAAACTGTTTTTT
.,TRBV5-6,TRBD1,TRBJ1-1,CASSLQGIEGEAFF,TGTGCCAGCAGCTTACAGGGGATTGAGGGCGAAGCTTTCTTT
.,TRBV5-1,.,TRBJ2-1,CASSLGQGSYNEQFF,TGCGCCAGCAGCTTGGGCCAGGGCTCCTACAATGAGCAGTTCTTC
once,TRBV9,TRBD1,TRBJ1-6,CASSEGDRRLQNYNSPLHF,TGTGCCAGCAGCGAGGGGGACAGGAGACTGCAAAATTATAATTCACCCCTCCACTTT
.,TRBV6-5,.,TRBJ1-1,CASRRQQNTEAFF,TGTGCCAGCAGAAGGCAGCAGAACACTGAAGCTTTCTTT
.,TRBV5-1,.,TRBJ1-1,CASSLEGRDTEAFF,TGCGCCAGCAGCTTGGAAGGCCGTGACACTGAAGCTTTCTTT
.,TRBV29-1,.,TRBJ2-3,CSHRRGTDTQYF,TGCAGCCACCGGAGGGGCACAGATACGCAGTATTTT
.,TRBV19,TRBD1,TRBJ2-7,CASSRQGSYEQYF,TGTGCCAGTAGCCGACAGGGCTCCTACGAGCAGTACTTC
once,TRBV15,.,TRBJ2-6,CATGGSSGANVLTF,TGTGCCACCGGAGGGTCCTCTGGGGCCAACGTCCTGACTTTC
.,TRBV2,.,TRBJ2-2,CASSSLGVATGELFF,TGTGCCAGCAGTAGCCTCGGAGTCGCCACCGGGGAGCTGTTTTTT
.,TRBV28,.,TRBJ1-1,CASSFEGQGPTEAFF,TGTGCCAGCAGTTTTGAAGGGCAGGGACCAACTGAAGCTTTCTTT
.,TRBV7-2,TRBD2,TRBJ2-7,CASSLWAGGSYEQYF,TGTGCCAGCAGCTTATGGGCGGGAGGCTCCTACGAGCAGTACTTC
.,TRBV18,.,TRBJ2-3,CASSPFTDTQYF,TGTGCCAGCTCGCCCTTTACAGATACGCAGTATTTT
.,TRBV5-1,.,TRBJ2-3,CASSARGKGYSTDTQYF,TGCGCCAGCAGCGCGAGGGGTAAAGGCTATAGCACAGATACGCAGTATTTT
.,TRBV7-3,.,TRBJ1-6,CASSLRGRNSPLHF,TGTGCCAGCAGCTTAAGGGGGCGTAATTCACCCCTCCACTTT
.,TRBV30,.,TRBJ1-4,CAWKGGAPTTNEKLFF,TGTGCCTGGAAAGGTGGGGCCCCAACAACTAATGAAAAACTGTTTTTT
.,TRBV19,TRBD2,TRBJ2-1,CASSRTSGSSYNEQFF,TGTGCCAGTAGTCGGACTAGCGGAAGCTCCTACAATGAGCAGTTCTTC
.,TRBV11-2,.,TRBJ2-3,CASSLVGGTDTQYF,TGTGCCAGCAGCTTAGTGGGGGGAACAGATACGCAGTATTTT
.,TRBV6-1,.,TRBJ2-5,CASSALHQGLGETQYF,TGTGCCAGCAGTGCGCTACACCAGGGTTTAGGAGAGACCCAGTACTTC
.,TRBV20-1,TRBD2,TRBJ2-1,CSAMIAGVGFF,TGCAGTGCTATGATAGCGGGAGTCGGGTTCTTC
.,TRBV5-6,.,TRBJ1-3,CASSWGRWGRSGNTIYF,TGTGCCAGCAGCTGGGGAAGGTGGGGGCGATCTGGAAACACCATATATTTT
.,TRBV19,TRBD1,TRBJ1-5,CASSGTGRDSNQPQHF,TGTGCCAGTAGTGGGACAGGGCGGGATAGCAATCAGCCCCAGCATTTT
once,TRBV19,.,TRBJ1-2,CASSIDLDINYGYTF,TGTGCCAGTAGTATAGATCTAGACATCAACTATGGCTACACCTTC
.,TRBV4-1,.,TRBJ1-4,CASSRTGDLGEKLFF,TGCGCCAGCAGCCGGACGGGGGACTTAGGGGAAAAACTGTTTTTT
.,TRBV4-1,.,TRBJ1-2,CASSQGGRGVNYGYTF,TGCGCCAGCAGCCAGGGGGGACGGGGGGTGAACTATGGCTACACCTTC